A selection of T cell receptor beta chains follows, all from one sample in a study of blood T cell repertoires in COVID-19. Produced via immunoSEQ multiplex PCR; TCRdb's table is partial and in-frame only. Of 150,000 to 200,000 clones listed, more than 80% are singletons. What was sequenced was peripheral blood. These receptors were taken from a human donor in a cohort sampled during active COVID-19. Both conserved end residues are part of each CDR3. A D gene is named only where the DNA matches it firmly. Some rows have no size entry. The others give once, few or many, or a class for an expanded clone.

14,-,TRBJ2-5,-,TRBV3-1/TRBV3-2,TGTGCCAGCAGCCCCCCGGGACAAAAAGAGACCCAGTACTTC,CASSPPGQKETQYF
15,TRBD1,TRBJ1-4,-,TRBV15,TGTGCCACCAGCAGAGGGCGGGACAGAGATGAAAAACTGTTTTTT,CATSRGRDRDEKLFF
14,TRBD2,TRBJ2-4,few,TRBV28,TGTGCCAGCAGTGTGGGAGGGGTCAAAAACATTCAGTACTTC,CASSVGGVKNIQYF
17,TRBD1,TRBJ1-2,few,TRBV27,TGTGCCAGCAGCCACACCGCCTGGGACAGGGGGACGGATGGCTACACCTTC,CASSHTAWDRGTDGYTF
23,TRBD2,TRBJ2-7,-,TRBV9,TGTGCCAGCAGCGCGAGACCTGTCCCGGGACTAGCGGGACGTAGTCGTCTCTCCTACGAGCAGTACTTC,CASSARPVPGLAGRSRLSYEQYF
16,TRBD2,TRBJ2-1,-,TRBV11-3,TGTGCCAGCAGCTTAGATACTAGCGGGAGTTTGAATGAGCAGTTCTTC,CASSLDTSGSLNEQFF
18,TRBD1,TRBJ1-5,few,TRBV18,TGTGCCAGCTCACCACGACTTCTCCCGGGACAGGGTAGCCAGCCCCAGCATTTT,CASSPRLLPGQGSQPQHF
18,TRBD1,TRBJ2-6,-,TRBV7-2,TGTGCCAGCAGCTCCACCGGGACAGGGATGGCTGGGGCCAACGTCCTGACTTTC,CASSSTGTGMAGANVLTF
21,TRBD1,TRBJ1-1,-,TRBV27,TGTGCCAGCAGTCCCCGCAGGACAGGGGGCAGATGGGTTGTTATTGGGTCTGAAGCTTTCTTT,CASSPRRTGGRWVVIGSEAFF
14,-,TRBJ2-2,few,TRBV4-3,TGCGCCAGCAGCCTAGGGGAAGGATCCGGGGAGCTGTTTTTT,CASSLGEGSGELFF
18,TRBD2,TRBJ2-1,few,TRBV18,TGTGCCAGCTCACCGTTTTCAGCGGGAGGGCCCAGAGGCAATGAGCAGTTCTTC,CASSPFSAGGPRGNEQFF
10,-,TRBJ2-7,-,TRBV20-1,TGCAGTGCCCTGGGGGAGGTGCAGTACTTC,CSALGEVQYF
14,-,TRBJ2-7,-,TRBV27,TGTGCCAGCAGCCGAGGGGGTGGAGCGACCGAGCAGTACTTC,CASSRGGGATEQYF
16,TRBD2,TRBJ2-2,-,TRBV9,TGTGCCAGCAGCGGCACTAGCGGGAGGGTCGGCGGGGAGCTGTTTTTT,CASSGTSGRVGGELFF
13,-,TRBJ1-1,-,TRBV27,TGTGCCAGCAGTTTATCCAGGGACACTGAAGCTTTCTTT,CASSLSRDTEAFF